The 30 T cell receptor beta chains in this list originate from one sample, sequenced in a study of vaccination and CD4 T cells after COVID-19. These TCRs are of unknown antigen specificity. Treatment specified: 10-day PBMC culture with coronavirus spike peptide pools or control peptides (ViraFEST assay). Cultured CD4+ T cells had their DNA profiled by the Oncomine TCR Beta short-read assay. TCRdb used MiXCR to reprocess the PCR reads, holding one entry per CDR3 protein. The profile shows about 13,000 distinct CDR3 sequences, 25% to 30% of them singletons. Input material: CD4+ T cells from blood, cultured in vitro. The receptors were sampled from a human donor who had recovered from COVID-19.

V usage is TRBV11-2 and J usage is TRBJ2-7; D is ambiguous. V gave up 5 bases and J gave up 3 bases, with 17 bases separating them. Germline lookup yields CDR1 SGHAT and CDR2 FQNNGV. The CDR3 is made up of 15 amino acids. CDR3: CASSPLNGRYYEQYF. As DNA, the CDR3 is TGTGCCAGCAGCCCGCTGAACGGACGGTACTACGAGCAGTACTTC.

This clonotype appeared a few times. CDR3 sequence reads: CATSPASGGEVASGADTQYF. The CDR3 DNA reads TGTGCCACCAGTCCGGCTAGCGGGGGGGAAGTCGCATCAGGAGCGGATACGCAGTATTTT. The rearrangement links TRBV24-1 to TRBJ2-3; 12 positions agree with TRBD2. This CDR3 comprises 20 residues. J lost 6 bases, V lost 6 bases, and 21 bases had no gene match. The V gene's germline CDR1 is KGHDR and CDR2 SFDVKD.

Sample share makes this clonotype medium-sized. The CDR3 is CASSPRARYYGYTF. Here the CDR3 DNA reads TGTGCCAGCTCACCTAGGGCCCGATACTATGGCTACACCTTC. The chain couples TRBV18 to TRBJ1-2; D gene ambiguous. The CDR3 runs to 14 residues. Trimming cost V 3 bases and J 3 bases, with 11 bases left between them. The germline CDR1 and CDR2 sequences are KGHSH and LQKENI.

DNA for the CDR3: TGCAGTGCAGGTACAGGCACTGAAGCTTTCTTT. As protein: CSAGTGTEAFF. The chain employs TRBV20-1 and TRBJ1-1; D may be TRBD1 (5 bases). Germline V gives CDR1 DFQATT, CDR2 SNEGSKA (reference sequence). The CDR3 runs to 11 residues. V lost 6 bases to trimming and J lost 4 bases, with 9 bases between them.

The rearrangement links TRBV19 to TRBJ2-3, with a weak D call TRBD2 (5 bases). Germline CDR1 reads LNHDA; CDR2 reads SQIVND (reference sequence). The CDR3 consists of 16 residues. V was shortened by 1 base and J by 0 bases, with 11 bases between the two germline ends. Written as DNA, the CDR3 is TGTGCCAGTAGTATAGGGAGGTGGGATAGCACAGATACGCAGTATTTT. This translates into CASSIGRWDSTDTQYF.

V usage is TRBV27 and J usage is TRBJ2-7, with 8 positions matching TRBD2. V trimming: 4 bases; J trimming: 4 bases; junction bases outside the gene matches: 12. Germline CDR1 is MNHEY and CDR2 is SMNVEV (reference sequence). The CDR3 spans 16 residues. CDR3 sequence (DNA): TGTGCCAGCAGTTCCCCGCCGGGAGGGAAGGATTACGAGCAGTACTTC. Protein product: CASSSPPGGKDYEQYF.

The sample holds a few counts of this clonotype. J is TRBJ2-7 and V is TRBV11-2, with D possibly matching TRBD1 (5 bases). This CDR3 has 15 amino acids. The ends were cut back, 0 bases at V and 5 bases at J, with 14 bases in the middle. The V gene's germline CDR1 is SGHAT and CDR2 FQNNGV. The CDR3 region is CASSLDEQAVDEQYF. In DNA form, the CDR3 reads TGTGCCAGCAGCTTAGATGAACAGGCGGTCGACGAGCAGTACTTC.

V and J are TRBV5-6 and TRBJ1-5, with D possibly being TRBD1 (5 bases). The CDR3 has 15 amino acids. The germline V gene has CDR1 SGHDT and CDR2 YYEEEE. V shed 1 base and J shed 5 bases, with 13 bases lying between them. In nucleotides, the CDR3 is TGTGCCAGCAGCTTGTGGGGGTTGCCGTATCAGCCCCAGCATTTT. Amino acid sequence: CASSLWGLPYQPQHF.

The sample holds a few counts of this clonotype. CDR3 bases: TGTGCCAGCTCACCAAGGGCAGGGCTGGGCAATCAGCCCCAGCATTTT. It translates to CASSPRAGLGNQPQHF. The chain carries TRBV18 and TRBJ1-5; D possibly corresponds to TRBD1 (5 bases). V lost 2 bases and J 2 bases, leaving 13 bases between the germline ends. Germline-derived CDR1 and CDR2 are KGHSH and LQKENI. The CDR3 runs 16 residues.

V gene TRBV3-1 combines with J gene TRBJ2-2, with D perhaps matching TRBD1 or TRBD2 (5 bases each). V lost 4 bases and J lost 7, with 16 bases in between. The CDR3 length is 15 residues. The germline gives CDR1 LGHDT, CDR2 YNNKEL (reference sequence). The CDR3: CASSPYGVRGGELFF. DNA for the CDR3: TGTGCCAGCAGCCCCTATGGGGTGAGGGGCGGGGAGCTGTTTTTT.

This clonotype is classed as medium-sized. The genes are TRBV12-3 or TRBV12-4 and TRBJ1-6; D may be TRBD1 (5 bases). This CDR3 region has 17 residues. V lost 4 bases, J lost 6 bases, and 19 bases lay in between. The CDR3 coding sequence is TGTGCCAGCAGTTCCCCCCCCGGGACGGAACCTAATTCACCCCTCCACTTT. It encodes CASSSPPGTEPNSPLHF.

In this sample, this clonotype turned up a few times. This chain connects TRBV6-5 to TRBJ1-2, with 7 nucleotides matching TRBD1. Per germline, CDR1 MNHEY and CDR2 SVGAGI. V dropped 2 bases and J dropped 6; count of bases not matched to a gene: 12. The length of the CDR3 is 16 residues. CDR3 DNA: TGTGCCAGCAGTTACACCCCGCCAGGGGGTTCGGATGGCTACACCTTC. Translating gives CASSYTPPGGSDGYTF.

The rearrangement uses TRBV5-1 and TRBJ1-6; no reliable D call. CDR3 length: 14 residues. V lost 0 bases to trimming and J lost 7 bases, with 8 bases between them. CDR1 and CDR2 (germline): SGHRS, YFSETQ. The CDR3 spells CASSLARLNSPLHF. CDR3 nucleotides: TGCGCCAGCAGCTTGGCACGTTTGAATTCACCCCTCCACTTT.

J is TRBJ1-5 and V is TRBV2, with D possibly being TRBD1 (6 bases). Looked up from germline, CDR1 is SNHLY and CDR2 is FYNNEI. Trimming removed 4 bases from V and 1 base from J, with 14 bases in between. CDR3 length equals 16 residues. The CDR3 protein is CASSAEGGLSNQPQHF. The CDR3 nucleotides read TGTGCCAGCAGTGCAGAAGGGGGGCTGAGCAATCAGCCCCAGCATTTT.

J is TRBJ2-1 and V is TRBV10-3; D not certain. Looked up from germline, CDR1 is ENHRY and CDR2 is SYGVKD. V was pared by 5 bases and J by 5 bases, with 10 bases between. The CDR3 is 13 residues long. CDR3 protein: CAISIKSDNEQFF. As DNA, the CDR3 is TGTGCCATCAGTATTAAGTCCGACAATGAGCAGTTCTTC.

This clonotype has a handful of counts. The V call is TRBV5-4, the J call TRBJ1-2, with D possibly matching TRBD1 (5 bases). CDR1 SGHNT and CDR2 YYREEE come from the germline V gene (reference sequence). The CDR3 is made up of 15 amino acids. V dropped 4 bases and J dropped 2 bases, with 15 bases sitting between them. The CDR3 coding sequence is TGTGCCAGCAGCGCGTTGCGGCAGGGAAACTATGGCTACACCTTC. It yields the protein CASSALRQGNYGYTF.

V and J are TRBV30 and TRBJ1-2; weak D call: TRBD1 (5 bases). This CDR3 is 14 amino acids long. The V gene's germline CDR1 is GTSNPN and CDR2 SVGIG (reference sequence). Trimming shortened V by 0 bases and J by 8 bases, and 16 bases separated the two germline ends. The DNA for the CDR3 is TGTGCCTGGAGTGTACGGCGTCAGGGCGAAGGCTACACCTTC. Amino acid sequence: CAWSVRRQGEGYTF.

This rearrangement joins TRBV20-1 to TRBJ2-7; tentative D call: TRBD1 (5 bases). The CDR3 has 15 residues. V was shortened by 0 bases and J by 4 bases, with 16 bases between the two germline ends. Germline loops: CDR1 DFQATT, CDR2 SNEGSKA (reference sequence). CDR3 amino acids: CSARDFRQGRYEQYF. In nucleotides, the CDR3 is TGCAGTGCTAGAGATTTTCGCCAGGGCCGGTACGAGCAGTACTTC.

The rearrangement uses TRBV7-9 and TRBJ2-3, with D perhaps TRBD2 (6 bases). V was trimmed by 7 bases and J by 0 bases, leaving 17 bases between them. Looked up from germline, CDR1 is SEHNR and CDR2 is FQNEAQ (reference sequence). The length of the CDR3 is 16 residues. Here the CDR3 reads CASTSQRGISTDTQYF. CDR3 nucleotide sequence: TGTGCCAGCACATCTCAACGGGGGATTAGCACAGATACGCAGTATTTT. The variable domain in full, with the rest retrieved from reference TRBV7-9 and TRBJ2-3, is DTGVSQNPRHKITKRGQNVTFRCDPISEHNRLYWYRQTLGQGPEFLTYFQNEAQLEKSRLLSDRFSAERPKGSFSTLEIQRTEQGDSAMYLCASTSQRGISTDTQYFGPGTRLTVL.

This clonotype was found once. This chain uses TRBV12-3 or TRBV12-4 with TRBJ2-1; TRBD1 aligns across 8 bases. Trimming took 5 bases from V and 4 from J; bases not matched to a gene: 7. The CDR3 contains 15 residues. CDR3 residues: CASSPAGTGYNEQFF. In DNA form, the CDR3 reads TGTGCCAGCAGTCCCGCCGGGACAGGTTACAATGAGCAGTTCTTC.

This clonotype was counted between two and nine times. The V call is TRBV29-1, the J call TRBJ2-7, with D possibly being TRBD1 (7 bases). The V and J ends lost 4 bases and 5 bases respectively, with 12 bases between them. Per the germline V gene, CDR1 is SQVTM and CDR2 is ANQGSEA. CDR3 length: 12 residues. The CDR3 DNA follows: TGCAGCGTTGTCTCCAGGGGGGACGAGCAGTACTTC. This translates into CSVVSRGDEQYF.

This chain links TRBV6-1 with TRBJ1-1, with 8 bases aligning to TRBD1. Trimming took 6 bases from V and 4 from J; bases not matched to a gene: 4. The V gene's germline CDR1 is MNHNS and CDR2 SASEGT. This CDR3 comprises 13 residues. CDR3 sequence (DNA): TGTGCCAGCAGGGACAGGGAGGGCACTGAAGCTTTCTTT. This sequence encodes CASRDREGTEAFF.

This clonotype has just a few counts. This rearrangement joins TRBV14 to TRBJ2-1; D could derive from TRBD1 or TRBD2 (5 bases each). This CDR3 region has 15 residues. Germline CDR1 reads SGHDN; CDR2 reads FVKESK. The V gene lost 3 bases and the J gene lost 0 bases, with 9 bases spanning the gap. The CDR3 nucleotides are TGTGCCAGCAGCCACTGGGGGAGCTCCTACAATGAGCAGTTCTTC. Translated, it gives CASSHWGSSYNEQFF.

The gene calls are TRBV11-2 and TRBJ1-2, with no clear D. The V and J ends lost 4 bases and 8 bases respectively, with 14 bases between them. This CDR3 has 13 amino acids. Germline loops: CDR1 SGHAT, CDR2 FQNNGV. This chain's CDR3 is CASSSLSAGGYTF. CDR3 coding DNA: TGTGCCAGCAGCTCCCTTTCGGCGGGCGGCTACACCTTC.

The count of this clonotype is one. The chain joins TRBV5-1 to TRBJ1-6; no reliable D call. CDR3 length equals 12 residues. Per germline, CDR1 SGHRS and CDR2 YFSETQ. The V end was cut by 0 bases, the J end by 5 bases, with 0 bases between. The CDR3 reads CASSLDNSPLHF. CDR3 coding DNA: TGCGCCAGCAGCTTGGATAATTCACCCCTCCACTTT.

This clonotype was detected only a few times. V is TRBV14 and J is TRBJ1-3, with a possible D match to TRBD1 (5 bases). This CDR3 has 14 amino acids. Germline CDR1 and CDR2: SGHDN and FVKESK. Trimming cost V 1 base and J 4 bases, with 8 bases left between them. CDR3: CASSQGAGGNTIYF. The CDR3 DNA reads TGTGCCAGCAGCCAAGGTGCAGGGGGAAACACCATATATTTT.

Here the CDR3 reads CASSLLAGTYEQYF. In nucleotides, the CDR3 is TGTGCCAGCAGCTTGCTAGCGGGGACCTACGAGCAGTACTTC. V is TRBV7-9 and J is TRBJ2-7, with 9 bases identical to TRBD2. V trimming: 3 bases; J trimming: 2 bases; junction bases outside the gene matches: 2. The germline CDR1 and CDR2 sequences are SEHNR and FQNEAQ (reference sequence). The CDR3 length is 14 residues.

This clonotype has a handful of counts. V and J are TRBV20-1 and TRBJ1-2; D not resolved. The CDR3 has 11 amino acids. Germline V gives CDR1 DFQATT, CDR2 SNEGSKA (reference sequence). With 6 bases removed from V and 0 bases from J, the gap between germline ends came to 5 bases. CDR3 sequence reads: CSASPNYGYTF. The CDR3 nucleotides read TGCAGTGCGAGCCCTAACTATGGCTACACCTTC.

A note on this clonotype: An end of the junction does not agree with germline; a read error may underlie this. CDR3 region: CASSVAGGQQFF. CDR3 in DNA: TGTGCCAGCAGTGTAGCTGGGGGGCAGCAGTTCTTC. V usage is TRBV12-3 or TRBV12-4 and J usage is TRBJ2-1, with D perhaps given as TRBD1 or TRBD2 (6 bases each). This CDR3 has 12 amino acids.

Worth noting for this clonotype: The junction departs from germline at one end; a sequencing error may be responsible. This CDR3 reads CARSQVFWRDRGKTQYF. CDR3 DNA: TGCGCCCGCAGCCAAGTTTTTTGGCGGGACAGGGGAAAGACCCAGTACTTC. The chain uses TRBV4-1 and TRBJ2-5; 10 nucleotides align to TRBD1. Per the germline V gene, CDR1 is MGHRA and CDR2 is YSYEKL. This CDR3 region has 17 residues.